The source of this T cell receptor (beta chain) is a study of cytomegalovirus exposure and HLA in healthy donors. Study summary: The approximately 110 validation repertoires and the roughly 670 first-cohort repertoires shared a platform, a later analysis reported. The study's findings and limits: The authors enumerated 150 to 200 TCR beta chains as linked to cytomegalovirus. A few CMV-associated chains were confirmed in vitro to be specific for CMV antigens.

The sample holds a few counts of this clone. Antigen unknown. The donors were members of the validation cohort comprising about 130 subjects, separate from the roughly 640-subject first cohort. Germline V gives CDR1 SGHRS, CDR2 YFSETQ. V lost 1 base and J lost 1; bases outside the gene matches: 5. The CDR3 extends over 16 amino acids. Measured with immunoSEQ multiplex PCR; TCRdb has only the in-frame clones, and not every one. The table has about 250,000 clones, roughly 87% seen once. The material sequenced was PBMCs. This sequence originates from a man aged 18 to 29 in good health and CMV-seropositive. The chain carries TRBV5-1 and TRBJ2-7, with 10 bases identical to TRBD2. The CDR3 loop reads CASSLTTSGPSYEQYF. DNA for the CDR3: TGCGCCAGCAGCTTGACGACTAGCGGGCCTTCCTACGAGCAGTACTTC.